The entry below describes one T cell receptor (beta chain). Its antigen remains unidentified. The germline CDR1 and CDR2 sequences are KGHSH and LQKENI. CDR3 length: 16 residues. J lost 2 bases, V lost 4 bases, and 7 bases had no gene match. Treatment of the sample: roughly 10-day PBMC culture with coronavirus spike peptide pools or control peptides (ViraFEST assay). Peptide-pool expansion of antigen-specific T cells preceded TCR sequencing in ViraFEST. Per well, a few million PBMCs were cultured in the presence of roughly 10 IU/ml IL-2 and approximately 9.4 ug/ml peptide pools. This sample was taken from a study of vaccination and CD4 T cells after COVID-19. Study summary: Participants were given two doses of BNT162b2 or mRNA-1273 vaccine. Regarding the study as a whole: Post-vaccination reactive clonotypes (median roughly 41) did not differ significantly from post-infection (about 21).

The study sequenced cultured CD4+ T cell DNA using the Oncomine TCR Beta short-read assay. TCRdb independently ran MiXCR on the PCR reads; one entry per CDR3 protein. The sample has 9,800 or so distinct CDR3 sequences; more than 35% are singletons. This sequence was found in a human donor who had recovered from COVID-19. The genes are TRBV18 and TRBJ2-3, with 9 positions matching TRBD1. The material sequenced was CD4+ T cells from blood, cultured in vitro. The CDR3, as DNA: TGTGCCAGCTCACGCGGACAGGGGAAGATCACAGATACGCAGTATTTT. This encodes CASSRGQGKITDTQYF. The full variable domain, completed using reference TRBV18 and TRBJ2-3, is NAGVMQNPRHLVRRRGQEARLRCSPMKGHSHVYWYRQLPEEGLKFMVYLQKENIIDESGMPKERFSAEFPKEGPSILRIQQVVRGDSAAYFCASSRGQGKITDTQYFGPGTRLTVL.